This T cell receptor (beta chain) was profiled in a study of cytomegalovirus exposure and HLA in healthy donors. Findings of the study overall: Subsequent analysis showed first-cohort TCR clusters tending to co-occur in about 110 validation repertoires. Reported performance of the classifier showed diagnosis of cytomegalovirus status with high specificity and sensitivity. The study found most TCR sequences rare, yet found some public TCRs in many donors.

Of note for this clone: Its target is unknown.

TCRdb's table, derived via immunoSEQ multiplex PCR, lists solely in-frame clones and lacks some. The data show almost 200,000 clones, with roughly 81% seen just once and around 1.2% held by the top ten. This sequence originates from a woman under 40 in good health and CMV-seronegative. The sequenced material came from PBMCs.

CDR3: CASSEGRKGTGELFF. CDR3 nucleotide sequence: TGTGCCAGCAGTGAAGGGAGGAAGGGTACCGGGGAGCTGTTTTTT. V and J are TRBV6-1 and TRBJ2-2; possible D gene TRBD2, 5 bases. This CDR3 is 15 amino acids long. Trimming stripped 1 base from V and 5 bases from J, with 11 bases between. CDR1 is MNHNS, CDR2 SASEGT, per germline.